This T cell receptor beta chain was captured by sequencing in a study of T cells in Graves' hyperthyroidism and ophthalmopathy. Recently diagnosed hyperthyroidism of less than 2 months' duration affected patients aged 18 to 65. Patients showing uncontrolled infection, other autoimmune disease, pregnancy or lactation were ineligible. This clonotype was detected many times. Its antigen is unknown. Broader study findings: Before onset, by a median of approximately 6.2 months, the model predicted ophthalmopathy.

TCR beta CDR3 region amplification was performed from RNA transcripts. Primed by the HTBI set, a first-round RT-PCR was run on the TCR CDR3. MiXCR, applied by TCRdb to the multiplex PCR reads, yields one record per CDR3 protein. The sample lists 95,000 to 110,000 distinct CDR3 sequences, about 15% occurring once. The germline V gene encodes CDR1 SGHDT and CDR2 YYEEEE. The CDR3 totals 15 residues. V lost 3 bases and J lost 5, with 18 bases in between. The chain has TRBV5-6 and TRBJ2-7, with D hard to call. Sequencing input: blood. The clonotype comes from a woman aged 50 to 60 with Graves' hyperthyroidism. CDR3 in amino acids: CASSSTVGIYDEQYF. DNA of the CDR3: TGTGCCAGCAGCTCCACGGTAGGGATTTACGACGAGCAGTACTTC.